This T cell receptor beta chain was observed in a study of PD-1 blockade in classical Hodgkin lymphoma. Time point denoted: cycle 4 day 1 (C4D1), after less than 7 weeks of nivolumab. Every patient was affected by relapse after autologous stem cell transplantation, while exposure to brentuximab vedotin was not uniform. On this clone: The target antigen is unknown.

The data were produced by immunoSEQ multiplex PCR, yet TCRdb's version contains in-frame clones alone and is incomplete. The repertoire holds 64,000 or so clones, with roughly 92% as singletons. The length of the CDR3 is 13 residues. With 3 bases removed from V and 3 bases from J, the gap between germline ends came to 8 bases. CDR1 SGHTA and CDR2 FQGNSA come from the germline V gene. Whole-study results and caveats: The study found that TCR diversity rose significantly by C4D1 in CD4+ but not CD8+ cells. Why the repertoires differ is still unclear, perhaps disease activity or prior therapy. Relapsed/refractory patients reportedly had the lowest baseline TCR diversity, below newly diagnosed patients, who were below healthy donors.

The sequencing here drew on peripheral blood mononuclear cells (PBMCs), taken before the fourth cycle of nivolumab. This chain uses TRBV7-2 with TRBJ1-1; a weak D match, TRBD1 (5 bases). The sequence came from a human donor with classical Hodgkin lymphoma. The CDR3 DNA sequence: TGTGCCAGCAGCTTTGGGGGATACACTGAAGCTTTCTTT. It encodes CASSFGGYTEAFF.